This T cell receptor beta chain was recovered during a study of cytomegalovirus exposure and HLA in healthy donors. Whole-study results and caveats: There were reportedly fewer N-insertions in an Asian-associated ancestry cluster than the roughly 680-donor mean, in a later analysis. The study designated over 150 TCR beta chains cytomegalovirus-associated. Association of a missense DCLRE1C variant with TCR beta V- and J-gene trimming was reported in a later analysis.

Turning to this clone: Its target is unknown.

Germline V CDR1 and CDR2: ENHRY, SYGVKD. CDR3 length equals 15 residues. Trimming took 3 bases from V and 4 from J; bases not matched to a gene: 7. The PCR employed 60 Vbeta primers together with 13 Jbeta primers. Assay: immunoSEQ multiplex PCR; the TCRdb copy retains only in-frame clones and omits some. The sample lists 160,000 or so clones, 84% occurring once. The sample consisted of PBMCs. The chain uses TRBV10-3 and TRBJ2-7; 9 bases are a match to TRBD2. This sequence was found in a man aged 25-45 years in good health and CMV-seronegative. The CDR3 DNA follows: TGTGCCATCAGTGATTCTAGCGGGGAAAAATACGAGCAGTACTTC. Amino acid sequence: CAISDSSGEKYEQYF.